This T cell receptor (beta chain) was recovered during a study of beta chain features in type 1 diabetes. General study points: PCR could preferentially amplify shorter templates, alike in patients and controls. The study found fewer insertions and more deletions at VDJ junctions in type 1 diabetes patients. Among all four CD4+ subsets, Type 1 diabetes patients had TCRB CDR3s that were moderately but significantly shorter. In cDNA sequencing, cells with high TCR expression could be over-represented.

Central memory, naive, regulatory and stem cell-like memory CD4+ cells were sorted by CD45RO/CCR7/CD25/CD127/CD95/CD27. Regarding this clone: Its specificity is unknown.

Isolated RNA was reverse transcribed in full, so expressed TCRB transcripts were sequenced. Profiled with immunoSEQ multiplex PCR; TCRdb holds only in-frame clones, not every one. The repertoire consists of approximately 600,000 clones, with 12% occurring once and the leading ten covering 0.095% to 0.15%. This sequence was found in a man aged 25-40 years with type 1 diabetes. The specimen was naive CD4+ T cells from blood.

The CDR3 sequence: CAISESRGPTDTQYF. The CDR3 DNA is TGTGCCATCAGTGAGTCGCGGGGGCCTACAGATACGCAGTATTTT. The chain joins TRBV10-3 to TRBJ2-3; perhaps TRBD2 as D (7 bases). Trimming took 0 bases from V and 3 from J, leaving 10 bases between them. CDR3 length: 15 residues. Germline V gene data show CDR1 as ENHRY and CDR2 as SYGVKD.